The clone carrying this T cell receptor (beta chain) was seen repeatedly, ten times or more. CDR1 is ENHRY, CDR2 SYGVKD, per germline. The CDR3 runs to 12 residues. Trimming stripped 3 bases from V and 3 bases from J, with 6 bases between. The data were taken from a study of T cells in Graves' hyperthyroidism and ophthalmopathy. It was RNA transcripts that yielded the amplified TCR beta CDR3 regions. During a first-round RT-PCR of the TCR CDR3, the HTBI primer set was used. TCRdb reanalysed the multiplex PCR reads using MiXCR and keeps one entry per CDR3 protein. The table records roughly 500,000 distinct CDR3 sequences, 46% of them present only once.

The sequencing input was peripheral blood or thyroid tissue (not recorded which). J is TRBJ2-7 and V is TRBV10-3, with D unclear. This receptor was taken from an adult woman with Graves' disease, either hyperthyroidism or ophthalmopathy (not recorded which). The CDR3 nucleotides read TGTGCCATCAGTGACACAATCTACGAGCAGTACTTC. Its translation: CAISDTIYEQYF.